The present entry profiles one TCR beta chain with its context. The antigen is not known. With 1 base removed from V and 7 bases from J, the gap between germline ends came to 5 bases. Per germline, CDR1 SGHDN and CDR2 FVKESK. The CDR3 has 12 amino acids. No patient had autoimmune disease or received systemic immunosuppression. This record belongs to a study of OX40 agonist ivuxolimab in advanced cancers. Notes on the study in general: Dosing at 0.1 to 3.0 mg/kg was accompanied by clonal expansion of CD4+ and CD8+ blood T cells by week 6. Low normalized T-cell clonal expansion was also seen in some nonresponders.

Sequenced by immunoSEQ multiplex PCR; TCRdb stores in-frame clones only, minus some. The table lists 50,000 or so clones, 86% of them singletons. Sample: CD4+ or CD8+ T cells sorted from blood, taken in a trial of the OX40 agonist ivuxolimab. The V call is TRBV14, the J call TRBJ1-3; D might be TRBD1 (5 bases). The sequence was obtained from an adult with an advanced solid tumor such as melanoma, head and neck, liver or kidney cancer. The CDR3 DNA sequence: TGTGCCAGCAGCCAAGGGGGGAACACCATATATTTT. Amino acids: CASSQGGNTIYF.